Sequencing of this T cell receptor beta chain was carried out in a study of CXCR3 chemokines and chemotherapy response in bladder cancer. The CDR3 has 17 residues. CDR1 and CDR2 (germline): GTSNPN, SVGIG (reference sequence). V was shortened by 2 bases and J by 6 bases, with 22 bases between the two germline ends. Via MiXCR, TCRdb re-called the PCR reads, giving one row per CDR3 protein. The repertoire holds more than 200 distinct CDR3 sequences, with roughly 12% as singletons. Sample share makes this clonotype large. The V and J genes are TRBV30 and TRBJ2-2, with D possibly matching TRBD1 (8 bases). The sample was gathered from a patient whose treatment included neoadjuvant chemotherapy. This sequence was found in a human donor with bladder cancer that did not respond to neoadjuvant chemotherapy. The CDR3 nucleotides are TGTGCCTGGAGTAAGACCGCGGGGGACAGGAGGCCCGGGGAGCTGTTTTTT. It encodes CAWSKTAGDRRPGELFF.